Presented here are 2 T cell receptor beta chains from one specimen sequenced in a study of blood T cell repertoires in COVID-19. Some clones are missing from TCRdb's copy, which holds only in-frame ones; the method was immunoSEQ multiplex PCR. Of approximately 70,000 clones listed, approximately 89% were seen once; the top ten hold 2% to 3%. The sequencing input was peripheral blood. The receptors were sampled from a man aged 50 to 59 with COVID-19, enrolled during active disease.

The gene calls are TRBV28 and TRBJ2-3; D call uncertain. The V and J ends lost 3 bases and 2 bases respectively, with 9 bases between them. CDR3 length: 14 residues. Germline-derived CDR1 and CDR2 are MDHEN and SYDVKM. DNA of the CDR3: TGTGCCAGCAGTTTGGTCAGAAACACAGATACGCAGTATTTT. It codes for CASSLVRNTDTQYF.

The V gene is TRBV5-8, the J gene TRBJ1-5; TRBD1 is a possible D gene (5 bases). The CDR3 has 14 amino acids. Per germline, CDR1 SGHTS and CDR2 YDEGEE. V was pared by 1 base and J by 5 bases, with 10 bases between. Written as DNA, the CDR3 is TGTGCCAGCAGCTTGACAGGCTCCTATCAGCCCCAGCATTTT. Encoded protein: CASSLTGSYQPQHF.